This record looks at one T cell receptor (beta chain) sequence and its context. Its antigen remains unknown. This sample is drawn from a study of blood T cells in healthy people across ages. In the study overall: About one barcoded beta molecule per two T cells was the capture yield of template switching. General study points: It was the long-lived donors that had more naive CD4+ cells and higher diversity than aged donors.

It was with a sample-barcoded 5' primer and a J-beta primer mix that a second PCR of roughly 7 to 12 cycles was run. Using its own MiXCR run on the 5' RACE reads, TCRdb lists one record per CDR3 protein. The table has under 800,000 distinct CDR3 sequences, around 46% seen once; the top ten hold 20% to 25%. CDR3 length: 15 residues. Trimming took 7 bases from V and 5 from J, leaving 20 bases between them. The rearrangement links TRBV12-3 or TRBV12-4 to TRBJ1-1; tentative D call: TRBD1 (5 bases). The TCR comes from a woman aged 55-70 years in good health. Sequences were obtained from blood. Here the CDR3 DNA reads TGTGCCAGCACCCCTGTATCCAGGGTGGGGACTGAAGCTTTCTTT. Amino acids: CASTPVSRVGTEAFF.